The 19 T cell receptor beta chains below were found in one sample sequenced in a study of blood T cells in healthy people across ages. Alongside a J-beta primer mix, a sample-barcoded 5' primer served in a second PCR lasting roughly 6 to 12 cycles. TCRdb fed the 5' RACE reads into MiXCR, producing one record per CDR3 protein. Altogether hundreds of thousands of distinct CDR3 sequences are present, roughly two fifths being singletons, with the ten largest covering about 30%. Sequencing was performed on blood. Source of these receptors: an elderly man in good health.

The CDR3 bases are TGCAGCGTTGGGGAGAGTGGGACAGATACGCAGTATTTT. Its protein product is CSVGESGTDTQYF. The V gene is TRBV29-1, the J gene TRBJ2-3; possible D gene TRBD2, 5 bases. This CDR3 is 13 amino acids long. CDR1 and CDR2 (germline): SQVTM, ANQGSEA. V lost 4 bases and J lost 3, with 11 bases in between.

The V call is TRBV20-1, the J call TRBJ2-5; 7 bases agree with TRBD1. Germline-derived CDR1 and CDR2 are DFQATT and SNEGSKA (reference sequence). The CDR3 has 12 residues. Trimming took 6 bases from V and 11 from J; bases not matched to a gene: 12. CDR3 in DNA: TGCAGTGCAGGACAGGCGTACAATGAGCAGTACTTC. Translation gives CSAGQAYNEQYF.

The rearrangement uses TRBV27 and TRBJ2-2, with D maybe TRBD2 (6 bases). The CDR3 extends over 14 amino acids. Between the trimmed V and J ends, which lost 6 bases and 6 bases, there was a span of 14 bases. CDR1 and CDR2 from the germline V gene are MNHEY and SMNVEV (reference sequence). CDR3 amino acids: CASRGGGVAGELFF. As DNA, the CDR3 is TGTGCCAGCAGGGGCGGCGGGGTGGCCGGGGAGCTGTTTTTT.

This clonotype was observed a handful of times. In DNA, the CDR3 is TGTGCCAGCAGTTACAACCAGGGACGGGGTTTGACCTACGAGCAGTACTTC. This gives the protein CASSYNQGRGLTYEQYF. This chain uses TRBV6-2 or TRBV6-3 with TRBJ2-7; D tentatively fits TRBD1 or TRBD2 (5 bases each). The CDR3 has 17 amino acids. V lost 2 bases and J 2 bases, leaving 19 bases between the germline ends. In germline, CDR1 is MNHEY, CDR2 SVGEGT.

The chain couples TRBV9 to TRBJ2-1, with 8 bases fitting TRBD2. In germline, CDR1 is SGDLS, CDR2 YYNGEE. This CDR3 contains 15 residues. The junction had 9 bases not matched to a gene; V was cut back by 4 bases and J by 6 bases. The CDR3 reads CASSPSGSTTNEQFF. The CDR3 bases are TGTGCCAGCAGCCCTAGCGGGTCGACTACCAATGAGCAGTTCTTC.

CDR3 sequence reads: CASNTLRSQETQYF. CDR3 nucleotides: TGTGCCAGCAACACGTTGAGGAGCCAAGAGACCCAGTACTTC. The chain uses TRBV3-1 and TRBJ2-5; D gene uncertain. From germline, CDR1 is LGHDT and CDR2 YNNKEL (reference sequence). Trimming cost V 7 bases and J 1 base, with 13 bases left between them. The CDR3 runs to 14 residues.

The genes are TRBV7-2 and TRBJ2-1; the D call may be TRBD1 or TRBD2 (6 bases each). Trimming removed 2 bases at V and 7 bases at J, with 15 bases between. The CDR3 runs 15 residues. Germline V lookup: CDR1 SGHTA, CDR2 FQGNSA. CDR3 sequence reads: CASSLRSGGLNEQFF. The CDR3 coding sequence is TGTGCCAGCAGCTTAAGGTCTGGGGGGCTTAATGAGCAGTTCTTC.

The chain uses TRBV28 and TRBJ2-7; 8 positions agree with TRBD1. The germline gives CDR1 MDHEN, CDR2 SYDVKM. V shed 7 bases and J 1 base; nucleotides not matched to a gene: 9. CDR3 length: 15 amino acids. The CDR3 is CASTPRDRSSYEQYF. CDR3 in DNA: TGTGCCAGCACCCCCCGGGACAGGTCGTCCTACGAGCAGTACTTC. The whole variable domain, filled in from reference TRBV28 and TRBJ2-7, reads DVKVTQSSRYLVKRTGEKVFLECVQDMDHENMFWYRQDPGLGLRLIYFSYDVKMKEKGDIPEGYSVSREKKERFSLILESASTNQTSMYLCASTPRDRSSYEQYFGPGTRLTVT.

This clonotype was counted between two and nine times. The chain links TRBV7-2 to TRBJ1-2; 8 bases map to TRBD1. The V gene end was trimmed by 1 base and the J gene end by 5 bases; junction bases not matched to a gene: 9. This CDR3 has 16 residues. Germline assignment: CDR1 SGHTA and CDR2 FQGNSA. For the CDR3, the DNA is TGTGCCAGCAGCTTAGGGCAGGGGGCCGCCATGTATGGCTACACCTTC. Encoded protein: CASSLGQGAAMYGYTF. The complete variable domain, with remaining parts taken from reference TRBV7-2 and TRBJ1-2, reads GAGVSQSPSNKVTEKGKDVELRCDPISGHTALYWYRQSLGQGLEFLIYFQGNSAPDKSGLPSDRFSAERTGGSVSTLTIQRTQQEDSAVYLCASSLGQGAAMYGYTFGSGTRLTVV.

Comment on this clonotype: This may stem from a read error, because a much larger clone lies one nucleotide away. V usage is TRBV10-3 and J usage is TRBJ2-7; TRBD1 is a possible D gene (6 bases). The germline gives CDR1 ENHRY, CDR2 SYGVKD. The CDR3 consists of 15 residues. With 0 bases removed from V and 4 bases from J, the gap between germline ends came to 13 bases. CDR3 sequence: CAISESGQRAYEQYF. CDR3 coding DNA: TGTGCCATCAGTGAGTCTGGACAGAGGGCTTACGAGCAGTACTTC.

This clonotype has a handful of counts. The chain joins TRBV5-1 to TRBJ2-1, with D perhaps TRBD2 (5 bases). The length of the CDR3 is 13 residues. V lost 4 bases, J lost 5 bases, and 10 bases lay in between. CDR1 SGHRS and CDR2 YFSETQ come from the germline V gene. The CDR3 region is CASSERGDNEQFF. The CDR3, as DNA: TGCGCCAGCAGCGAACGGGGAGACAATGAGCAGTTCTTC.

The gene calls are TRBV7-3 and TRBJ2-1; 11 nucleotides line up with TRBD2. The trim removed 4 bases at V and 5 bases at J, leaving 4 bases unmatched. This CDR3 spans 15 amino acids. Per germline, CDR1 SGHTA and CDR2 FQGTGA. This chain's CDR3 is CASSSQTSGNNEQFF. The CDR3 region has the DNA TGTGCCAGCAGCTCTCAGACTAGCGGGAACAATGAGCAGTTCTTC.

CDR3 amino acids: CSGSGSSYEQYF. CDR3 sequence (DNA): TGCAGTGGTTCCGGGAGCTCCTACGAGCAGTACTTC. The chain employs TRBV20-1 and TRBJ2-7; weak D call: TRBD2 (6 bases). This CDR3 has 12 amino acids. Germline V gene lookup returns CDR1 DFQATT and CDR2 SNEGSKA (reference sequence). Trimming pared 7 bases from V and 0 bases from J, leaving 10 bases between.

The chain is built from TRBV12-3 or TRBV12-4 and TRBJ2-6, with 8 bases that match TRBD1. Unmatched junction bases numbered 4, after V lost 2 bases and J lost 1 base. There are 17 residues in the CDR3. As DNA, the CDR3 is TGTGCCAGCAGTTTAACAGGGGGAAGGTCTGGGGCCAACGTCCTGACTTTC. Translated, it gives CASSLTGGRSGANVLTF.

This clonotype appeared a few times. V usage is TRBV3-1 and J usage is TRBJ2-5; 12 bases match TRBD2. V was clipped by 0 bases and J by 11 bases; unmatched bases: 19. The CDR3 sequence is 19 residues long. Per germline, CDR1 LGHDT and CDR2 YNNKEL (reference sequence). CDR3 protein: CASSQDRASGGAWGNEQYF. The CDR3 DNA is TGTGCCAGCAGCCAAGATCGGGCTAGCGGGGGGGCCTGGGGTAATGAGCAGTACTTC.

V and J are TRBV6-6 and TRBJ1-2, with a possible D match to TRBD1 (5 bases). Germline V gene data show CDR1 as MNHNY and CDR2 as SVGAGI (reference sequence). V was trimmed by 8 bases and J by 3 bases, leaving 22 bases between them. The CDR3 sequence is 16 residues long. This CDR3 reads CASRRLMGGRYYGYTF. DNA for the CDR3: TGTGCCAGCCGGAGGTTAATGGGGGGTAGATACTATGGCTACACCTTC.

This chain links TRBV11-2 with TRBJ2-7, with unresolved D. The CDR3 runs 12 residues. Per germline, CDR1 SGHAT and CDR2 FQNNGV. Trimming took off 11 bases at V and 6 bases at J, with 17 bases between the two ends. The CDR3 DNA is TGTGCCCTCCACGGGCCCTGGGCCGAGCAGTACTTC. It codes for CALHGPWAEQYF.

A few counts support this clonotype. This chain joins TRBV7-3 and TRBJ2-3, with TRBD2 matching over 7 bases. The CDR3 has 18 amino acids. V trimming: 8 bases; J trimming: 4 bases; junction bases outside the gene matches: 21. Germline CDR1 SGHTA, CDR2 FQGTGA. The CDR3 DNA reads TGTGCCAGCTCCCCTCCACGAGGGAGGGCCGATAGGGCAGATACGCAGTATTTT. It codes for CASSPPRGRADRADTQYF.

The V call is TRBV11-2, the J call TRBJ2-7, with D possibly TRBD2 on 6 matching bases. The length of the CDR3 is 14 residues. The V gene lost 5 bases and the J gene lost 7 bases, with 18 bases spanning the gap. Germline V gene data show CDR1 as SGHAT and CDR2 as FQNNGV. The CDR3: CASSLALAMNEQYF. The CDR3 nucleotides are TGTGCCAGCAGCCTCGCCCTAGCGATGAATGAGCAGTACTTC.